This T cell receptor beta chain was obtained from a study of blood T cell repertoires in COVID-19. In the study overall: PBMCs, B-cell-depleted T cells, or T cells were the source of the cDNA or gDNA that made up the material.

Trimming cost V 4 bases and J 5 bases, with 9 bases left between them. The CDR3 is 13 residues long. Germline lookup yields CDR1 WSHSY and CDR2 SAAADI. Sequencing used immunoSEQ multiplex PCR; TCRdb keeps in-frame clones, though not all of them. Of 240,000 or so clones listed, roughly 86% are singletons. This clone was picked up one time. The sequence came from a woman between 25 and 40 years old who had recovered from COVID-19. The chain has TRBV10-2 and TRBJ1-5; D gene uncertain. Sequencing was carried out using peripheral blood. Here the CDR3 reads CASSVFADQPQHF. Written as DNA, the CDR3 is TGCGCCAGCAGTGTTTTCGCGGATCAGCCCCAGCATTTT.